This T cell receptor beta chain was sequenced in a study of cytomegalovirus exposure and HLA in healthy donors. Study-level findings and limits: Most TCR beta V segments were productive about 90% or about 30% of the time in an earlier analysis. Reported findings show TCR beta sequences accurately forecast HLA-A and HLA-B alleles in most subjects.

Points on this clone: Antigen specificity is unknown.

With 60 Vbeta and 13 Jbeta primers, the PCR was carried out. Authors' data handling: Later analysis identified tens of millions of unique TCR beta chains, approximately 10 million shared. The protocol was immunoSEQ multiplex PCR, while the TCRdb copy is restricted to in-frame clones and leaves out a portion. V and J calls and clone size follow that table, whereas D and trimming were derived from the DNA. In the table there are about 89,000 clones, 76% of which are singletons. After removal of 6 bases from V and 4 bases from J, the junction contained 12 bases not matched to a gene. The CDR3 is made up of 16 amino acids. Germline loops: CDR1 LNHDA, CDR2 SQIVND (reference sequence).

The sequencing sample was made of PBMCs. V usage is TRBV19 and J usage is TRBJ1-5; TRBD1 matches 7 bases. The receptor was isolated from a male donor in good health and CMV-seronegative. The CDR3 nucleotides read TGTGCCAGTAGCACTTACCGGGGACAGCTGAATCAGCCCCAGCATTTT. It translates to CASSTYRGQLNQPQHF.